The 14 T cell receptor beta chains listed next were all sequenced from one sample in a study of OX40 agonist ivuxolimab in advanced cancers. Libraries were made using the immunoSEQ multiplex PCR assay. Not all clones reach the TCRdb copy of this immuneACCESS table, which keeps in-frame sequences only. Checked studies attribute under half of the gap to unresolved V genes and leave the rest unexplained. This sample comprises roughly 40,000 clones, 85% to 95% of them detected only once. The ten top clones hold about 16% of the sample. The sequences come from CD4+ or CD8+ T cells sorted from blood, collected in a trial of the OX40 agonist ivuxolimab. The receptors shown here come from an adult with an advanced solid tumor such as melanoma, head and neck, liver or kidney cancer.

This clone occurred once. The rearrangement joins TRBV13 to TRBJ2-7; 8 bases line up with TRBD2. The junction had 4 bases not matched to a gene; V was cut back by 6 bases and J by 3 bases. Germline lookup yields CDR1 PRHDT and CDR2 FYEKMQ (reference sequence). The CDR3 consists of 13 residues. CDR3 bases: TGTGCCAGCAGTATTCGGGAGGGCTACGAGCAGTACTTC. Encoded protein: CASSIREGYEQYF.

The chain uses TRBV9 and TRBJ2-2, with unresolved D. Per germline, CDR1 SGDLS and CDR2 YYNGEE. V lost 3 bases, J lost 0 bases, and 0 bases lay in between. This CDR3 spans 12 amino acids. The CDR3 sequence is CASSANTGELFF. For the CDR3, the DNA is TGTGCCAGCAGCGCGAACACCGGGGAGCTGTTTTTT.

V gene TRBV9 combines with J gene TRBJ2-1; 7 bases line up with TRBD2. The germline gives CDR1 SGDLS, CDR2 YYNGEE. V lost 4 bases, J lost 4 bases, and 17 bases stayed unmatched. This CDR3 is built from 18 residues. The DNA for the CDR3 is TGTGCCAGCAGCCTCCCGTCTTTTGGGGCGGGAGATTACAATGAGCAGTTCTTC. Protein: CASSLPSFGAGDYNEQFF.

The chain is built from TRBV5-5 and TRBJ1-1; D gene unclear. This CDR3 has 15 residues. CDR1 is SGHKS and CDR2 is YYEKEE in the germline V gene (reference sequence). The germline V and J ends were trimmed by 1 base and 0 bases, with 10 bases remaining between them. This chain's CDR3 is CASSLFPFMNTEAFF. In DNA form, the CDR3 reads TGTGCCAGCAGCTTGTTCCCGTTCATGAACACTGAAGCTTTCTTT. Based on the CDR3 plus reference TRBV5-5 and TRBJ1-1, the full variable domain is DAGVTQSPTHLIKTRGQQVTLRCSPISGHKSVSWYQQVLGQGPQFIFQYYEKEERGRGNFPDRFSARQFPNYSSELNVNALLLGDSALYLCASSLFPFMNTEAFFGQGTRLTVV.

The chain is built from TRBV29-1 and TRBJ2-1, with D possibly TRBD2 on 5 matching bases. The CDR3 length is 13 residues. CDR1 and CDR2 from the germline V gene are SQVTM and ANQGSEA. Trimming took 7 bases from V and 2 from J, leaving 12 bases between them. CDR3: CSARGSTYNEQFF. Here the CDR3 DNA reads TGCAGCGCCCGGGGATCCACCTACAATGAGCAGTTCTTC.

To note about this clone: One end of the junction does not line up with germline, which may come from a read error. V usage is TRBV7-7 and J usage is TRBJ2-5, with D uncertain. The J call may be mistaken, given a closer DNA end match to TRBJ2-7. The CDR3 loop spans 13 amino acids. CDR1 is SSHAT, CDR2 FNYEAQ, per germline (reference sequence). CDR3 nucleotide sequence: TGTGCTAGCAGCCCCGGTCAGTCCTACGAGCAGTACTTC. It translates to CASSPGQSYEQYF.

As concerns this clone: The sample has other DNA sequences that encode this CDR3 too. The chain has TRBV4-1 and TRBJ2-7; TRBD1 aligns across 9 bases. CDR1 and CDR2 (germline): MGHRA, YSYEKL. The V segment lost 1 base and the J segment 4 bases; nucleotides outside the gene matches: 5. The CDR3 covers 15 residues. This CDR3 is CASSQVTGGTYEQYF. CDR3 DNA sequence: TGCGCCAGCAGCCAAGTAACAGGGGGCACTTACGAGCAGTACTTC.

V usage is TRBV29-1 and J usage is TRBJ2-7; D is perhaps TRBD2 (5 bases). Per the germline V gene, CDR1 is SQVTM and CDR2 is ANQGSEA. This CDR3 comprises 12 residues. Deletions cut 6 bases from V and 3 bases from J, with 12 bases between. This chain's CDR3 is CSVALGSYEQYF. The CDR3 nucleotides read TGCAGCGTCGCTCTGGGGAGCTACGAGCAGTACTTC.

On this clone: The identical CDR3 is also encoded by other nucleotide sequences in the sample. The chain is built from TRBV30 and TRBJ2-2, with D hard to call. The CDR3 runs to 11 residues. Germline CDR1 GTSNPN, CDR2 SVGIG (reference sequence). Trimming removed 4 bases at V and 3 bases at J, with 3 bases between. DNA of the CDR3: TGTGCCTGGACCCACACCGGGGAGCTGTTTTTT. The encoded protein is CAWTHTGELFF.

The genes are TRBV27 and TRBJ2-7, with D unresolved. This CDR3 spans 15 amino acids. Per germline, CDR1 MNHEY and CDR2 SMNVEV (reference sequence). The ends were cut back, 4 bases at V and 2 bases at J, with 15 bases in the middle. The DNA for the CDR3 is TGTGCCAGCAGTTCATTTAAGGGCGGTGCCTACGAGCAGTACTTC. Amino acid sequence: CASSSFKGGAYEQYF.

The V call is TRBV30, the J call TRBJ1-2; D is unresolved. V lost 3 bases and J 4 bases, leaving 15 bases between the germline ends. This CDR3 has 14 residues. The germline gives CDR1 GTSNPN, CDR2 SVGIG (reference sequence). This chain's CDR3 is CAWREEAGFYGYTF. In DNA form, the CDR3 reads TGTGCCTGGAGGGAGGAGGCTGGATTCTATGGCTACACCTTC.

The chain combines TRBV9 with TRBJ1-2; D unclear. The CDR3 is made up of 12 amino acids. V gave up 3 bases and J gave up 5 bases, with 8 bases separating them. Per the germline V gene, CDR1 is SGDLS and CDR2 is YYNGEE. CDR3 bases: TGTGCCAGCAGCGGAAGGACGTATGGCTACACCTTC. Residues: CASSGRTYGYTF.

This rearrangement joins TRBV4-1 to TRBJ2-7; maybe TRBD2 (6 bases). The CDR3 is 16 amino acids. V lost 0 bases and J lost 0, with 12 bases in between. Germline V CDR1 and CDR2: MGHRA, YSYEKL. The CDR3 DNA reads as TGCGCCAGCAGCCAAGATTGGACGGGGGACTCCTACGAGCAGTACTTC. It encodes CASSQDWTGDSYEQYF.

This chain joins TRBV28 and TRBJ2-5; D perhaps matches TRBD1 (5 bases). V lost 3 bases and J 7 bases, leaving 12 bases between the germline ends. This CDR3 comprises 13 residues. Germline-derived CDR1 and CDR2 are MDHEN and SYDVKM. CDR3 amino acids: CASSFLPTGTQYF. The CDR3 DNA reads TGTGCCAGCAGTTTTCTCCCAACAGGGACCCAGTACTTC.